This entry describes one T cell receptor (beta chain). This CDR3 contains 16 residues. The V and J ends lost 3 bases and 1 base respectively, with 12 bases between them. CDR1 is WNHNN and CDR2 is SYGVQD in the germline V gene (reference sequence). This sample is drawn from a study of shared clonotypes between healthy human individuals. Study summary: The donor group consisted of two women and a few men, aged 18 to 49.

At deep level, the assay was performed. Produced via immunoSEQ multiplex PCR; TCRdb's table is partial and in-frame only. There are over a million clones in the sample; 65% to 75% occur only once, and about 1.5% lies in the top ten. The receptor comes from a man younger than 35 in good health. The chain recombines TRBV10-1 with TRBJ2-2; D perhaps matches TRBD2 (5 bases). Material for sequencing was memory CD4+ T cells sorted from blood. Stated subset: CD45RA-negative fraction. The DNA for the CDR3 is TGCGCCAGCAGTGATTCTCCGGGGTGGAACACCGGGGAGCTGTTTTTT. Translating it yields CASSDSPGWNTGELFF.